One sample yielded the 18 T cell receptor beta chains listed below, sequenced in a study of identical twins. TCRdb used MiXCR to reprocess the 5' RACE reads, holding one entry per CDR3 protein. Of 540,000 or so distinct CDR3 sequences listed, about 22% were seen once; the top ten hold 0.48%. Another study also made use of these data, one on yellow fever vaccine responses in identical twins.

The sequenced sample was CD4+ T cells sorted from blood. These TCRs come from a woman aged 18-35 years in good health.

This sequence joins TRBV11-2 and TRBJ2-1, with 7 bases lining up with TRBD2. Trimming took 4 bases from V and 10 from J; bases not matched to a gene: 13. Germline CDR1 is SGHAT and CDR2 is FQNNGV. This CDR3 spans 15 amino acids. The DNA for the CDR3 is TGTGCCAGCAGCTACTATGGTGCGGGAGCTAGAGAGCAGTTCTTC. Encoded protein: CASSYYGAGAREQFF.

The V gene is TRBV20-1, the J gene TRBJ1-1, with D unclear. This CDR3 has 14 residues. Looked up from germline, CDR1 is DFQATT and CDR2 is SNEGSKA (reference sequence). Between the trimmed V and J ends, which lost 3 bases and 1 base, there was a span of 12 bases. The CDR3 DNA reads as TGCAGTGCTAGGGACCCCTTAGCGAACACTGAAGCTTTCTTT. This translates into CSARDPLANTEAFF.

CDR3 sequence: CASSQGWGLSTDTQYF. The DNA of the CDR3 is TGCGCCAGCAGCCAAGGTTGGGGGCTAAGCACAGATACGCAGTATTTT. The chain links TRBV4-1 to TRBJ2-3; TRBD1 might be the D (6 bases). The germline V gene has CDR1 MGHRA and CDR2 YSYEKL. Trimming pared 1 base from V and 0 bases from J, leaving 11 bases between. The CDR3 length is 16 residues.

This rearrangement joins TRBV6-1 to TRBJ1-2, with 8 nucleotides matching TRBD1. The V and J ends lost 5 bases and 7 bases, in that order; junction bases with no gene match: 6. This CDR3 comprises 13 residues. Germline V lookup: CDR1 MNHNS, CDR2 SASEGT. CDR3 DNA: TGTGCCAGCAGTCCGGACAGGGTGCGTGGCTACACCTTC. Amino acid sequence: CASSPDRVRGYTF.

The gene calls are TRBV27 and TRBJ2-1; D unresolved. Per the germline V gene, CDR1 is MNHEY and CDR2 is SMNVEV (reference sequence). The CDR3 extends over 14 amino acids. V was pared by 4 bases and J by 10 bases, with 17 bases between. CDR3 in amino acids: CASSSPLSLLEQFF. CDR3 bases: TGTGCCAGCAGTTCCCCTCTGAGTCTCTTGGAGCAGTTCTTC.

This clonotype has at least ten counts. The chain joins TRBV12-3 or TRBV12-4 to TRBJ2-1; possible D gene TRBD1, 6 bases. V was pared by 7 bases and J by 0 bases, with 10 bases between. This CDR3 comprises 14 residues. This chain's CDR3 is CASTTGSSYNEQFF. The CDR3 DNA reads as TGTGCCAGCACCACAGGGAGCTCCTACAATGAGCAGTTCTTC.

The chain uses TRBV11-2 and TRBJ2-7; TRBD1 aligns across 7 bases. The trim removed 5 bases at V and 9 bases at J, leaving 10 bases unmatched. The germline CDR1 and CDR2 sequences are SGHAT and FQNNGV. This CDR3 region has 13 residues. The CDR3 spells CASSQQLQGRQYV. CDR3 nucleotide sequence: TGTGCCAGCAGCCAACAGTTACAGGGGAGGCAGTACGTC.

This clonotype was seen only a few times. The CDR3 DNA follows: TGTGCCAGCAGCTTAATGGCGGGAGTCCCCTACGAGCAGTACTTC. This sequence encodes CASSLMAGVPYEQYF. This chain uses TRBV7-3 with TRBJ2-7; 7 bases are shared with TRBD2. V gave up 1 base and J gave up 2 bases; unmatched junction bases: 5. Per germline, CDR1 SGHTA and CDR2 FQGTGA. CDR3 length equals 15 residues.

J is TRBJ2-1 and V is TRBV2; D is possibly TRBD1 (6 bases). Trimming removed 4 bases from V and 8 bases from J, with 15 bases in between. This CDR3 comprises 14 residues. Germline V gives CDR1 SNHLY, CDR2 FYNNEI. CDR3: CASSVLSGDDEQFF. The CDR3 nucleotides read TGTGCCAGCAGTGTTCTTTCAGGGGACGATGAGCAGTTCTTC. Supplemented by reference TRBV2 and TRBJ2-1, the full variable domain reads EPEVTQTPSHQVTQMGQEVILRCVPISNHLYFYWYRQILGQKVEFLVSFYNNEISEKSEIFDDQFSVERPDGSNFTLKIRSTKLEDSAMYFCASSVLSGDDEQFFGPGTRLTVL.

This clonotype has a handful of counts. The chain carries TRBV2 and TRBJ2-2, with TRBD1 identical over 8 bases. The CDR3 is 18 amino acids. V lost 4 bases to trimming and J lost 0 bases; unmatched junction nucleotides: 10. The germline V gene has CDR1 SNHLY and CDR2 FYNNEI. This chain's CDR3 is CASSVSDRGLANTGELFF. CDR3 DNA sequence: TGTGCCAGCAGTGTCTCCGACAGGGGCCTTGCGAACACCGGGGAGCTGTTTTTT.

This clonotype was found a few times. The CDR3 spells CSATGTELSTDTQYF. CDR3 nucleotide sequence: TGCAGTGCAACGGGGACGGAGCTTAGCACAGATACGCAGTATTTT. The chain has TRBV20-1 and TRBJ2-3; D assignment may be TRBD1 or TRBD2 (5 bases each). Trimming took off 6 bases at V and 0 bases at J, with 16 bases between the two ends. Germline assignment: CDR1 DFQATT and CDR2 SNEGSKA (reference sequence). There are 15 residues in the CDR3.

V and J are TRBV12-3 or TRBV12-4 and TRBJ2-7; 9 nucleotides align to TRBD2. V was pared by 6 bases and J by 3 bases, with 6 bases of the junction left unmatched. The length of the CDR3 is 14 residues. This CDR3 is CASSDGTSNYEQYF. CDR3 DNA: TGTGCCAGCAGCGACGGGACTAGCAACTACGAGCAGTACTTC.

This clonotype has only a few counts. CDR3 protein: CASSSSGGNEQYV. Written as DNA, the CDR3 is TGCGCCAGCAGCTCCTCAGGGGGCAACGAGCAGTACGTC. The chain couples TRBV5-1 to TRBJ2-7; TRBD1 aligns across 8 bases. Germline-derived CDR1 and CDR2 are SGHRS and YFSETQ. The J segment lost 5 bases and the V segment lost 3 bases, leaving 4 bases of the junction unmatched. The CDR3 runs 13 residues.

Written as DNA, the CDR3 is TGTGCCAGCAGAAGGACTAGCCAGAGCACCGGGGAGCTGTTTTTT. Protein: CASRRTSQSTGELFF. V is TRBV12-3 or TRBV12-4 and J is TRBJ2-2, with TRBD2 matching 8 bases. This CDR3 comprises 15 residues. The V gene end was trimmed by 6 bases and the J gene end by 4 bases; junction bases not matched to a gene: 7.

CDR3: CASTSQKGIGQFF. CDR3 nucleotide sequence: TGTGCCAGCACCTCTCAGAAAGGGATAGGGCAGTTCTTC. The chain carries TRBV6-1 and TRBJ2-1; D gene uncertain. CDR3 length equals 13 residues. Looked up from germline, CDR1 is MNHNS and CDR2 is SASEGT. The V gene lost 7 bases and the J gene lost 12 bases, with 19 bases spanning the gap.

The chain uses TRBV27 and TRBJ2-5, with 7 bases that match TRBD2. The V and J ends lost 2 bases and 5 bases, in that order; junction bases with no gene match: 8. This CDR3 is built from 15 residues. In germline, CDR1 is MNHEY, CDR2 SMNVEV (reference sequence). This chain's CDR3 is CASSLDGRRGETQYF. For the CDR3, the DNA is TGTGCCAGCAGTTTAGACGGGAGGAGAGGGGAGACCCAGTACTTC.

This clonotype was observed a few times. The chain carries TRBV4-1 and TRBJ1-4, with a tentative D call TRBD1 (5 bases). V lost 2 bases and J 4 bases, leaving 11 bases between the germline ends. Per germline, CDR1 MGHRA and CDR2 YSYEKL. CDR3 length: 15 amino acids. The CDR3 reads CASSQTGTINEKLFF. DNA for the CDR3: TGCGCCAGCAGCCAAACCGGGACGATTAATGAAAAACTGTTTTTT.

The genes are TRBV12-3 or TRBV12-4 and TRBJ2-7; 10 bases map to TRBD2. This CDR3 comprises 15 residues. The ends lost 2 bases at V and 5 bases at J; junction bases unmatched: 6. CDR3: CASSLRAGGLNEQYF. The CDR3 DNA reads TGTGCCAGCAGTTTACGAGCGGGAGGGCTGAACGAGCAGTACTTC.